What follows are 9 T cell receptor beta chains derived from one specimen sequenced in a study of tumor and adjacent non-tumor tissue in lung cancer. The library came from three nested PCR rounds adapted from ARM-PCR protocols. MiXCR, applied by TCRdb to the multiplex PCR reads, yields one record per CDR3 protein. The table records 65,000 to 70,000 distinct CDR3 sequences, 60% of them present only once. The template was RNA from unsorted bulk tissue. Sequencing was done on a sample of lung tumor tissue. These receptors were taken from a man between 50 and 59 years old with non-small cell lung cancer.

This clonotype has ten or more counts. This clone may be a read error of a much larger clone one base away. J is TRBJ2-1 and V is TRBV28, with D possibly being TRBD2 (6 bases). The CDR3 totals 12 residues. CDR1 and CDR2 from the germline V gene are MDHEN and SYDVKM. The CDR3 here is CVSSPPRGKQFF. The CDR3 DNA sequence: TGTGTCAGCAGTCCCCCCCGGGGGAAGCAGTTCTTC.

In this sample, this clonotype turned up many times. The chain couples TRBV12-3 or TRBV12-4 to TRBJ2-3; D gene ambiguous. V lost 3 bases and J 9 bases, leaving 10 bases between the germline ends. The CDR3 length is 12 residues. CDR3 DNA sequence: TGTGCCAGCAGTTTTTTAATTGAGACGCAGTATTTT. Protein product: CASSFLIETQYF.

This clonotype has just a few counts. Given a much more abundant clone one base away, this may be a read error. The chain links TRBV29-1 to TRBJ2-1, with D perhaps matching TRBD2 (5 bases). This CDR3 region has 11 residues. Germline CDR1 SQVTM, CDR2 ANQGSEA. This CDR3 is CCVTRVNEQFF. Written as DNA, the CDR3 is TGCTGCGTCACTAGGGTCAATGAGCAGTTCTTC.

Turning to this clonotype: This may be a read error, as it is one base from a much larger clone. The chain uses TRBV6-1 and TRBJ2-3; tentative D call: TRBD2 (6 bases). There are 16 residues in the CDR3. Germline V CDR1 and CDR2: MNHNS, SASEGT. As DNA, the CDR3 is TGTGGCAGCAGTGAAGGAGGGGCTCGATTTTCTGATACGCAGTATTTT. It translates to CGSSEGGARFSDTQYF.

Of note for this clonotype: Given a much more abundant clone one base away, this may be a read error. This chain uses TRBV12-3 or TRBV12-4 with TRBJ2-1; 10 bases are a match to TRBD2. The CDR3 covers 15 residues. Here the CDR3 DNA reads TGTACCAGCAGTTTTTTAGCGGGGGGCGGTAATGAGCAGTTCTTC. It translates to CTSSFLAGGGNEQFF.

As to this clonotype: A junction boundary mismatches the germline segment, possibly from a read error. V and J are TRBV4-1 and TRBJ2-7; possibly TRBD1 or TRBD2 for D (6 bases each). Per germline, CDR1 MGHRA and CDR2 YSYEKL. The CDR3 spans 16 residues. The CDR3 region has the DNA TGCGACAGCGGCCAAGATTCCGGGGGCAGCTCCTACGAGCAGTACTTT. Translated: CDSGQDSGGSSYEQYF.

This clonotype has a count of ten or more. The chain employs TRBV24-1 and TRBJ2-2, with 7 bases fitting TRBD2. The CDR3 runs to 15 residues. V lost 3 bases and J lost 4; bases outside the gene matches: 4. CDR1 and CDR2 (germline): KGHDR, SFDVKD. The CDR3 loop is CATSDPGGRTGELFF. CDR3 sequence (DNA): TGTGCCACCAGTGATCCGGGAGGTCGCACCGGGGAGCTGTTTTTT.

Concerning this clonotype: Mismatch with germline at one junction end may stem from a read error. The V and J genes are TRBV5-4 and TRBJ1-6, with 7 bases identical to TRBD1. Per the germline V gene, CDR1 is SGHNT and CDR2 is YYREEE (reference sequence). CDR3 length: 15 residues. CDR3 coding DNA: TGTGCCAGCAGCACGCAGGGTCAGGGGGAACCACACCTCCATTTT. Its protein is CASSTQGQGEPHLHF.

Turning to this clonotype: An end of the junction differs from the germline gene, which may be a read error. The V gene is TRBV29-1, the J gene TRBJ2-7; TRBD1 might be the D (5 bases). CDR3 length equals 13 residues. From germline, CDR1 is SQVTM and CDR2 ANQGSEA. The chain's CDR3 is CSVKEAQGYEQYF. CDR3 DNA sequence: TGCAGCGTTAAAGAGGCGCAGGGATACGAGCAGTACTTC.